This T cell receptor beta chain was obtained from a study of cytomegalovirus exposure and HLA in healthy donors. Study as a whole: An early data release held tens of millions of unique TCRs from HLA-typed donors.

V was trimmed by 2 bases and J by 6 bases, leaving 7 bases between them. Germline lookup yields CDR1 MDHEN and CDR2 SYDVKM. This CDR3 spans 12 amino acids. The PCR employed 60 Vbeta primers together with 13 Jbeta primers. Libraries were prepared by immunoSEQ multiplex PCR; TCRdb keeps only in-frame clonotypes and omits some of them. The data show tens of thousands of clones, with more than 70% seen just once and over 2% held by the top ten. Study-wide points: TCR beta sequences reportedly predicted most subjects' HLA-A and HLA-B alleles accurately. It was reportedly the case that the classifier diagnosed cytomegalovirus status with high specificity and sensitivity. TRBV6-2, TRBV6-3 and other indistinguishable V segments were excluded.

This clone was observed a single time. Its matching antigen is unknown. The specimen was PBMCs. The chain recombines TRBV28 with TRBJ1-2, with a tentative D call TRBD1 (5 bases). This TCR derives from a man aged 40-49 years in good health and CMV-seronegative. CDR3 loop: CASSLPGHGYTF. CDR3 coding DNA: TGTGCCAGCAGTTTACCAGGGCATGGCTACACCTTC.